The next 21 T cell receptor beta chains were all read from a single sample in a study of identical twins. TCRdb processed the 5' RACE reads anew with MiXCR; each CDR3 protein has one entry. The sample lists 200,000 to 300,000 distinct CDR3 sequences; 5.5% to 7% were seen once. These same records also appear under a second study, on yellow fever vaccine responses in identical twins.

Sequences were obtained from memory (CD45RO+) T cells sorted from blood. The receptors shown here come from a woman between 18 and 29 years old in good health.

This clonotype was observed at least ten times. This rearrangement joins TRBV7-9 to TRBJ2-3; weak D call: TRBD2 (6 bases). The germline V and J ends were trimmed by 4 bases and 2 bases, with 13 bases remaining between them. Per germline, CDR1 SEHNR and CDR2 FQNEAQ (reference sequence). The CDR3 has 15 amino acids. CDR3 bases: TGTGCCAGCAGCTCACGACTAGAGGCCACAGATACGCAGTATTTT. Protein product: CASSSRLEATDTQYF.

At least ten counts were recorded for this clonotype. The rearrangement joins TRBV5-1 to TRBJ2-2; weak D call: TRBD1 (5 bases). Trimming shortened V by 0 bases and J by 4 bases, and 10 bases separated the two germline ends. Germline V gene lookup returns CDR1 SGHRS and CDR2 YFSETQ. This CDR3 comprises 15 residues. The CDR3 spells CASSLATVATGELFF. The CDR3 coding sequence is TGCGCCAGCAGCTTGGCGACAGTCGCCACCGGGGAGCTGTTTTTT.

The J gene is TRBJ1-1, the V gene TRBV28; D is ambiguous. V shed 3 bases and J shed 1 base, with 15 bases lying between them. The CDR3 totals 16 residues. Germline loops: CDR1 MDHEN, CDR2 SYDVKM. The CDR3 nucleotides read TGTGCCAGCAGTTTCCTTCAACACGGAGAGAACACTGAAGCTTTCTTT. This gives the protein CASSFLQHGENTEAFF.

This clonotype was seen only a few times. The genes are TRBV14 and TRBJ2-3; the D gene is possibly TRBD2 (6 bases). The V and J ends lost 4 bases and 4 bases respectively, with 12 bases between them. CDR1 is SGHDN, CDR2 FVKESK, per germline. CDR3 length equals 14 residues. CDR3 DNA: TGTGCCAGCAGCCCCGGGGGTTCCGCAGATACGCAGTATTTT. This encodes CASSPGGSADTQYF.

This clonotype was picked up a small number of times. The rearrangement joins TRBV2 to TRBJ1-2; no clear D gene. The CDR3 contains 11 residues. Trimming cost V 6 bases and J 7 bases, with 9 bases left between them. Germline lookup yields CDR1 SNHLY and CDR2 FYNNEI. CDR3 loop: CASSAMFGYTF. CDR3 coding DNA: TGTGCCAGCAGCGCCATGTTTGGCTACACCTTC.

This chain links TRBV28 with TRBJ2-2; 8 nucleotides match TRBD2. The CDR3 has 15 amino acids. The J segment lost 6 bases and the V segment lost 6 bases, leaving 9 bases of the junction unmatched. Per germline, CDR1 MDHEN and CDR2 SYDVKM. CDR3 sequence reads: CASSPRGGGSGELFF. Here the CDR3 DNA reads TGTGCCAGCAGCCCGCGGGGCGGGGGGTCCGGGGAGCTGTTTTTT.

V and J are TRBV11-2 and TRBJ2-3, with 9 bases that match TRBD2. The germline CDR1 and CDR2 sequences are SGHAT and FQNNGV. The CDR3 is made up of 19 amino acids. Losses at the gene ends were 0 bases for V and 1 base for J; bases not matched to a gene: 11. The CDR3 region is CASSLESGRRGGRTDTQYF. The CDR3 DNA reads TGTGCCAGCAGCTTAGAATCGGGGCGGCGGGGGGGTCGCACAGATACGCAGTATTTT.

In this sample, this clonotype turned up many times. The J gene is TRBJ2-1, the V gene TRBV3-1; D uncertain. Trimming left V 0 bases short and J 8 bases short, with 14 bases between. The CDR3 sequence is 15 residues long. Germline CDR1 is LGHDT and CDR2 is YNNKEL (reference sequence). CDR3 DNA: TGTGCCAGCAGCCAAGAGGTTAGATCTCGAGATGAGCAGTTCTTC. This encodes CASSQEVRSRDEQFF.

This clonotype turned up a few times. The chain couples TRBV4-2 to TRBJ2-6; 7 bases line up with TRBD1. Germline V gene sequence: CDR1 LGHNA, CDR2 YNFKEQ. This CDR3 is built from 16 residues. J lost 1 base, V lost 0 bases, and 0 bases had no gene match. The DNA for the CDR3 is TGTGCCAGCAGCCAAGACAGGGGGTCTGGGGCCAACGTCCTGACTTTC. Protein product: CASSQDRGSGANVLTF.

The rearrangement joins TRBV6-5 to TRBJ1-4, with D unresolved. The CDR3 spans 13 residues. The V end was cut by 4 bases, the J end by 6 bases, with 9 bases between. CDR1 is MNHEY, CDR2 SVGAGI, per germline. CDR3 sequence reads: CASSFQRDEKLFF. The CDR3 coding sequence is TGTGCCAGCAGTTTCCAAAGGGATGAAAAACTGTTTTTT.

This chain connects TRBV19 to TRBJ1-2; maybe TRBD1 (6 bases). CDR1 and CDR2 from the germline V gene are LNHDA and SQIVND (reference sequence). CDR3 size: 13 residues. Trimming took off 7 bases at V and 7 bases at J, with 16 bases between the two ends. The CDR3 region has the DNA TGTGCCAGTACCCCGACAGGCCCCGGTGGCTACACCTTC. Protein sequence: CASTPTGPGGYTF.

V and J are TRBV6-1 and TRBJ2-3, with 8 bases that match TRBD2. Germline CDR1 is MNHNS and CDR2 is SASEGT. V trimming: 2 bases; J trimming: 5 bases; junction bases outside the gene matches: 9. This CDR3 has 16 amino acids. Here the CDR3 reads CASSERSGGPEDTQYF. The CDR3 region has the DNA TGTGCCAGCAGTGAACGAAGCGGGGGCCCCGAAGATACGCAGTATTTT.

The chain links TRBV20-1 to TRBJ1-1, with 10 bases that match TRBD1. Germline values: CDR1 DFQATT, CDR2 SNEGSKA (reference sequence). CDR3 length equals 12 residues. J lost 5 bases, V lost 5 bases, and 2 bases had no gene match. Here the CDR3 reads CSASDRGTEAFF. CDR3 sequence (DNA): TGCAGTGCTTCGGACAGGGGGACTGAAGCTTTCTTT.

The chain couples TRBV6-5 to TRBJ2-1, with D unclear. The CDR3 is 14 amino acids. Trimming took 7 bases from V and 0 from J, leaving 10 bases between them. From germline, CDR1 is MNHEY and CDR2 SVGAGI. The CDR3 sequence is CASNLISSYNEQFF. DNA of the CDR3: TGTGCCAGCAATTTAATCAGCTCCTACAATGAGCAGTTCTTC.

This clonotype was recorded at least ten times. The rearrangement joins TRBV5-1 to TRBJ2-6; TRBD1 is a possible D gene (6 bases). Germline CDR1 reads SGHRS; CDR2 reads YFSETQ. The CDR3 spans 15 residues. V lost 0 bases, J lost 3 bases, and 7 bases lay in between. The CDR3 sequence is CASSLEGVGANVLTF. CDR3 coding DNA: TGCGCCAGCAGCTTGGAGGGGGTTGGGGCCAACGTCCTGACTTTC.

The rearrangement links TRBV5-1 to TRBJ1-6; D perhaps matches TRBD1 (5 bases). Looked up from germline, CDR1 is SGHRS and CDR2 is YFSETQ. V was cut by 5 bases and J by 5 bases, with 8 bases left in between. This CDR3 region has 13 residues. The CDR3 here is CASRDINNSPLHF. CDR3 sequence (DNA): TGCGCCAGCAGGGACATAAATAATTCACCCCTCCACTTT.

This clonotype turned up a few times. This chain links TRBV20-1 with TRBJ2-1; the match to TRBD2 covers 7 bases. Per germline, CDR1 DFQATT and CDR2 SNEGSKA (reference sequence). V lost 6 bases to trimming and J lost 7 bases; unmatched junction nucleotides: 6. This CDR3 is 12 amino acids long. The CDR3 region is CSAEGGRNEQFF. The CDR3 DNA is TGCAGTGCGGAGGGAGGGCGGAATGAGCAGTTCTTC.

The sample holds many counts of this clonotype. The chain couples TRBV5-5 to TRBJ2-2; perhaps D is TRBD1 or TRBD2 (6 bases each). CDR1 is SGHKS, CDR2 YYEKEE, per germline (reference sequence). Deletions cut 8 bases from V and 0 bases from J, with 14 bases between. The CDR3 contains 15 residues. Written as DNA, the CDR3 is TGTGCCAGTGGAGGGGGACCAACGAACACCGGGGAGCTGTTTTTT. It encodes CASGGGPTNTGELFF.

The CDR3 reads CASSLGTGIAYGYTF. The CDR3 DNA reads as TGTGCCAGCAGCTTGGGGACAGGGATTGCCTATGGCTACACCTTC. The chain employs TRBV5-6 and TRBJ1-2, with 8 bases identical to TRBD1. The V gene's germline CDR1 is SGHDT and CDR2 YYEEEE. The CDR3 spans 15 residues. With V trimmed by 0 bases and J by 4 bases, 5 bases remained unmatched.

CDR3 sequence (DNA): TGTGCCAGCAGTTCCTCAGGAAGCTCCTATAATTCACCCCTCCACTTT. This translates into CASSSSGSSYNSPLHF. This chain links TRBV6-5 with TRBJ1-6; D gene uncertain. From germline, CDR1 is MNHEY and CDR2 SVGAGI. V was cut by 4 bases and J by 0 bases, with 10 bases left in between. The CDR3 has 16 residues.

The sample holds a few counts of this clonotype. CDR3 loop: CASSLAGTGWGGANVLTF. In DNA, the CDR3 is TGTGCCAGCAGCTTAGCCGGGACAGGGTGGGGTGGGGCCAACGTCCTGACTTTC. The rearrangement links TRBV7-2 to TRBJ2-6, with TRBD1 identical over 9 bases. J was trimmed by 3 bases and V by 0 bases; bases with no gene match: 6. In germline, CDR1 is SGHTA, CDR2 FQGNSA. CDR3 length: 18 residues.